These 5 T cell receptor beta chains came from one sample sequenced in a study of metastatic and nonmetastatic thyroid tumors. None of the patients had undergone any treatment ahead of thyroid surgery. Using MiXCR, TCRdb re-called clones from the PCR reads. The sample yields about 38,000 clones, roughly half seen once. Sequencing was carried out using tumor tissue. All receptors derive from a male donor with papillary thyroid cancer or a benign thyroid nodule (not recorded which). Some clones in this sample may be carry-over from other donors' samples.

J is TRBJ2-7 and V is TRBV11-1, with 12 positions matching TRBD2. Germline CDR1 and CDR2: SGHAT and FQDESV (reference sequence). This CDR3 spans 15 amino acids. V shed 5 bases, J shed 5 bases, and the junction held 7 bases outside the gene matches. CDR3 nucleotide sequence: TGTGCCAGCAGCGCTCTACGACTAGCGGGGGACGAGCAGTACTTC. Translation: CASSALRLAGDEQYF.

For the CDR3, the DNA is TGTGCCAGCAGCCCACTAGCGGGGGACCACTACGAGCAGTACTTC. Amino acids: CASSPLAGDHYEQYF. This chain links TRBV7-2 with TRBJ2-7; TRBD2 matches 11 bases. This CDR3 contains 15 residues. The V segment lost 5 bases and the J segment 3 bases; nucleotides outside the gene matches: 6. The germline gives CDR1 SGHTA, CDR2 FQGNSA.

This clone occurred a few times. The V call is TRBV11-3, the J call TRBJ2-2; TRBD1 aligns across 9 bases. With V trimmed by 5 bases and J by 4 bases, 8 bases remained unmatched. Looked up from germline, CDR1 is SGHNT and CDR2 is YENEEA. The CDR3 covers 16 residues. CDR3 coding DNA: TGTGCCAGCAGCCCCTCCGGGACAGGGCCCACCGGGGAGCTGTTTTTT. It codes for CASSPSGTGPTGELFF.

The rearrangement joins TRBV6-1 to TRBJ1-4, with D uncertain. The ends were cut back, 5 bases at V and 3 bases at J, with 10 bases in the middle. The length of the CDR3 is 14 residues. CDR1 is MNHNS, CDR2 SASEGT, per germline. CDR3 protein: CASSPRQANEKLFF. The CDR3 bases are TGTGCCAGCAGTCCCCGTCAGGCTAATGAAAAACTGTTTTTT.

The chain carries TRBV11-3 and TRBJ2-7; D uncertain. V lost 4 bases, J lost 2 bases, and 9 bases lay in between. Germline V gives CDR1 SGHNT, CDR2 YENEEA. The CDR3 is made up of 13 amino acids. The CDR3 here is CASSSTVTYEQYF. The CDR3 coding sequence is TGTGCCAGCAGCTCCACAGTAACCTACGAGCAGTACTTC. Full variable domain (missing parts from reference TRBV11-3 and TRBJ2-7): EAGVVQSPRYKIIEKKQPVAFWCNPISGHNTLYWYLQNLGQGPELLIRYENEEAVDDSQLPKDRFSAERLKGVDSTLKIQPAELGDSAVYLCASSSTVTYEQYFGPGTRLTVT.